The source of this TCR beta chain is a study of blood T cells in healthy people across ages. A second PCR, run for about 7 to 12 cycles, used a sample-barcoded 5' primer plus a J-beta primer mix. MiXCR, applied by TCRdb to the 5' RACE reads, yields one record per CDR3 protein. Among around 710,000 distinct CDR3 sequences listed, roughly two fifths were seen once. The V gene's germline CDR1 is LGHDT and CDR2 YNNKEL (reference sequence). V dropped 1 base and J dropped 5; count of bases not matched to a gene: 2. The CDR3 contains 15 residues. The V gene is TRBV3-1, the J gene TRBJ1-5; 10 bases line up with TRBD1. The sequence came from a woman aged 55 to 70 in good health. Sequencing was performed on blood. CDR3 loop: CASSQGQGAYQPQHF. The CDR3 nucleotides read TGTGCCAGCAGCCAAGGACAGGGGGCTTATCAGCCCCAGCATTTT.